This T cell receptor beta chain comes out of a study of long-term antiretroviral therapy in people with HIV. Survey-level resolution applied to immunoSEQ assay v3.0. Method: immunoSEQ multiplex PCR; TCRdb's copy keeps in-frame clones and lacks some. The table has 11,000 or so clones, around 79% seen once. In each sample, 1-10 million cryopreserved PBMC were present before DNA extraction. Trimming took off 6 bases at V and 2 bases at J, with 15 bases between the two ends. The CDR3 spans 15 residues. Per germline, CDR1 SGHTA and CDR2 FQGNSA. The material sequenced was unsorted PBMCs, taken 0.8 years before starting antiretroviral therapy. The chain employs TRBV7-2 and TRBJ2-3; possibly TRBD2 for D (5 bases). The sequence was obtained from a middle-aged woman with HIV. The CDR3 coding sequence is TGTGCCAGCAGGCGGCTAGCTGCGGACACAGATACGCAGTATTTT. It translates to CASRRLAADTDTQYF.